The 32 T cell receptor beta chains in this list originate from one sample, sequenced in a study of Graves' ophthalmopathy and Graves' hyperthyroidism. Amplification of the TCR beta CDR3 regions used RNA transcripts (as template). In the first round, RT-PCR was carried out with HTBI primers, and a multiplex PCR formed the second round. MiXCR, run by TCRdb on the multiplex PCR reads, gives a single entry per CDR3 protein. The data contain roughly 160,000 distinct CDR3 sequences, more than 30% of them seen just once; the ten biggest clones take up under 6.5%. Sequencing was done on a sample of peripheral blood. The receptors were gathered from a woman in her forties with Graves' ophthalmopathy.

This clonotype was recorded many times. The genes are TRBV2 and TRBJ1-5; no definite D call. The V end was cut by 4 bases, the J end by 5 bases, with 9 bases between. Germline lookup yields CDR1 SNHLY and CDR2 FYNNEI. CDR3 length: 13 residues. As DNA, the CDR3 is TGTGCCAGCAGTGCAGATTTCCATCAGCCCCAGCATTTT. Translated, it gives CASSADFHQPQHF.

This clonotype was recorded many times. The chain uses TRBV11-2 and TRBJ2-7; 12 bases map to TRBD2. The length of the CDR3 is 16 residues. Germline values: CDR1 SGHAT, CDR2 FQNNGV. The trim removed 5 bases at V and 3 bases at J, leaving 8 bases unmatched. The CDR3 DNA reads TGTGCCAGCAGCCCCACCGGACTAGCGGGGCACTACGAGCAGTACTTC. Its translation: CASSPTGLAGHYEQYF.

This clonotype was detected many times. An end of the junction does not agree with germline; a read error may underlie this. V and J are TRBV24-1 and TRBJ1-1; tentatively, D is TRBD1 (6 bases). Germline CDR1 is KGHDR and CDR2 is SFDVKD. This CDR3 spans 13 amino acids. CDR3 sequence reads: CATMTGVSTEASF. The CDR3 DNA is TGTGCCACAATGACAGGAGTGAGCACTGAAGCTTCCTTT.

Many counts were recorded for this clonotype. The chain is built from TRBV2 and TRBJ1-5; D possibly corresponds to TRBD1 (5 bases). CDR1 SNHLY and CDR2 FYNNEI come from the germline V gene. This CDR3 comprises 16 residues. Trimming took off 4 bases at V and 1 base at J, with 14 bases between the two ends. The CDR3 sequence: CASSVRGYGSNQPQHF. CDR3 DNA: TGTGCCAGCAGTGTAAGGGGCTACGGGAGCAATCAGCCCCAGCATTTT.

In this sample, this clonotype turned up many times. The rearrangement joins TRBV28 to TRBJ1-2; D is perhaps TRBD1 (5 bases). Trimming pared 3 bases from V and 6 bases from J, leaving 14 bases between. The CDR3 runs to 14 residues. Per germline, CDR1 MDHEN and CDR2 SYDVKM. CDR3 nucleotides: TGTGCCAGCAGTTTCGGGGCAGAGGGCCATGGCTACACCTTC. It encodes CASSFGAEGHGYTF.

The CDR3 DNA reads TGTGCCAGCAGCCCTAGGACGAACCGCGGTTACGTTGCCCCCGACTACGAGCAGTACTTC. Translated, it gives CASSPRTNRGYVAPDYEQYF. The V and J genes are TRBV4-2 and TRBJ2-7; D unclear. The CDR3 is made up of 20 amino acids. Germline loops: CDR1 LGHNA, CDR2 YNFKEQ. V lost 4 bases and J 3 bases, leaving 31 bases between the germline ends.

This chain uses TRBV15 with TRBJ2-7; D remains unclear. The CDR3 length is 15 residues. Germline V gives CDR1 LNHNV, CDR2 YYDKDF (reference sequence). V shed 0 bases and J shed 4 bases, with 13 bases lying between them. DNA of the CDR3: TGTGCCACCAGCAGAGATGGACCCGCCATATACGAGCAGTACTTC. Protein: CATSRDGPAIYEQYF.

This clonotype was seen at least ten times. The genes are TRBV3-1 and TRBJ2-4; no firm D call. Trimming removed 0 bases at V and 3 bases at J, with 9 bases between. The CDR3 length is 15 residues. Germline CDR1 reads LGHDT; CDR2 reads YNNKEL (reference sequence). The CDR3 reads CASSQDEDGKNIQYF. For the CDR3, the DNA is TGTGCCAGCAGCCAAGATGAGGATGGCAAAAACATTCAGTACTTC.

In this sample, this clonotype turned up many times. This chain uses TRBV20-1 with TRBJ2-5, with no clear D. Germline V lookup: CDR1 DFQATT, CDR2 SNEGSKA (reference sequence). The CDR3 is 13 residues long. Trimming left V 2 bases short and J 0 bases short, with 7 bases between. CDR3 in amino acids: CSARPSHQETQYF. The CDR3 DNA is TGCAGTGCTAGACCCAGCCACCAAGAGACCCAGTACTTC.

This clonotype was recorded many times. The CDR3 spells CASSIGTGAGEQYF. In DNA form, the CDR3 reads TGTGCCAGTAGTATCGGCACGGGGGCTGGTGAGCAGTACTTC. This rearrangement joins TRBV19 to TRBJ2-7; D assignment may be TRBD1 or TRBD2 (6 bases each). Between the trimmed V and J ends, which lost 3 bases and 7 bases, there was a span of 16 bases. Germline-derived CDR1 and CDR2 are LNHDA and SQIVND (reference sequence). This CDR3 spans 14 amino acids.

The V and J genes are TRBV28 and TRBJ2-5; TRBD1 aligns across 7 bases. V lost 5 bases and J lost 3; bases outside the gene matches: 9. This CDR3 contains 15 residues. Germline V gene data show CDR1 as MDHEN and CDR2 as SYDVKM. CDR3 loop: CASSPWTGGEETQYF. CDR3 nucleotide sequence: TGTGCCAGCAGTCCGTGGACAGGAGGCGAAGAGACCCAGTACTTC. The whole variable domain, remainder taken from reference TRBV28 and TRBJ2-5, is DVKVTQSSRYLVKRTGEKVFLECVQDMDHENMFWYRQDPGLGLRLIYFSYDVKMKEKGDIPEGYSVSREKKERFSLILESASTNQTSMYLCASSPWTGGEETQYFGPGTRLLVL.

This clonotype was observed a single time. CDR3 sequence (DNA): TGTGCCAGCAGTCTAGCGGACAATGAGCAGTTCTTC. Translating it yields CASSLADNEQFF. The chain uses TRBV2 and TRBJ2-1; 7 bases map to TRBD2. The germline gives CDR1 SNHLY, CDR2 FYNNEI. The V segment lost 5 bases and the J segment 5 bases; nucleotides outside the gene matches: 0. CDR3 length: 12 amino acids.

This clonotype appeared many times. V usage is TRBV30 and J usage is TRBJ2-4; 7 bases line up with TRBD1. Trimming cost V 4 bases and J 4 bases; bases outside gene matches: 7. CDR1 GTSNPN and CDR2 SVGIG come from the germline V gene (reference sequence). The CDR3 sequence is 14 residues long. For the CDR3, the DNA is TGTGCCTGGACCCCGAACAGGGGTAAAAACATTCAGTACTTC. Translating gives CAWTPNRGKNIQYF.

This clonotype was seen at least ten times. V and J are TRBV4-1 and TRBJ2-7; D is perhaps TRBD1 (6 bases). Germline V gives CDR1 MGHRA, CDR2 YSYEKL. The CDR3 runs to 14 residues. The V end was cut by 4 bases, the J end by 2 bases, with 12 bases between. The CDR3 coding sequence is TGCGCCAGCAGCCGAGAAGGGACAACCTACGAGCAGTACTTC. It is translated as CASSREGTTYEQYF.

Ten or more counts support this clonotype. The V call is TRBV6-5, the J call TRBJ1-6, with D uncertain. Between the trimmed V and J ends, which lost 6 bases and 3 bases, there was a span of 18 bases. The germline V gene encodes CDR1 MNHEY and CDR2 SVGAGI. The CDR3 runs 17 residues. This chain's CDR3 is CASRPPLNTYYNSPLHF. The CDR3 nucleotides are TGTGCCAGCAGGCCCCCTCTTAACACCTACTATAATTCACCCCTCCACTTT.

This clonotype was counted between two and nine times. The CDR3 DNA reads as TGTGCCAGCAGCGTATCCACAGGGTCGACACTGGGGGAGCTGTTTTTT. Its translation: CASSVSTGSTLGELFF. This chain connects TRBV11-2 to TRBJ2-2, with TRBD1 as a possible D gene (6 bases). The CDR3 is 16 amino acids. Per germline, CDR1 SGHAT and CDR2 FQNNGV. Trimming removed 5 bases at V and 8 bases at J, with 21 bases between. Looking up the rest from reference TRBV11-2 and TRBJ2-2 gives the full variable domain: EAGVAQSPRYKIIEKRQSVAFWCNPISGHATLYWYQQILGQGPKLLIQFQNNGVVDDSQLPKDRFSAERLKGVDSTLKIQPAKLEDSAVYLCASSVSTGSTLGELFFGEGSRLTVL.

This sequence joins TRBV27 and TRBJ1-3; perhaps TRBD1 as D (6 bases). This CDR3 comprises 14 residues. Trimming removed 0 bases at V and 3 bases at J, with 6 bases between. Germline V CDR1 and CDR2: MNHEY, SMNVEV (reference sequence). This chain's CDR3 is CASSLSGGGNTIYF. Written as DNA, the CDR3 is TGTGCCAGCAGTTTATCAGGGGGTGGAAACACCATATATTTT.

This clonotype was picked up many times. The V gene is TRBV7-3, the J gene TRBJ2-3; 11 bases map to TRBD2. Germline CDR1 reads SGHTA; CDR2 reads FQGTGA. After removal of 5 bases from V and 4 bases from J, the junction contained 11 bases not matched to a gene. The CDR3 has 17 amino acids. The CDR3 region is CASSPRGTSGGSDTQYF. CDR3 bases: TGTGCCAGCAGCCCCCGGGGAACTAGCGGGGGCTCAGATACGCAGTATTTT.

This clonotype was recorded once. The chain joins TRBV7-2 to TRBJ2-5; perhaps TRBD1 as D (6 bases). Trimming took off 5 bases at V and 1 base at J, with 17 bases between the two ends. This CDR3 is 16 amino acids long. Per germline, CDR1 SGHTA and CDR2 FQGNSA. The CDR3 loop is CASSPRPLGGQETQYF. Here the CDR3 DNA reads TGTGCCAGCAGCCCCAGACCGCTAGGGGGCCAAGAGACCCAGTACTTC.

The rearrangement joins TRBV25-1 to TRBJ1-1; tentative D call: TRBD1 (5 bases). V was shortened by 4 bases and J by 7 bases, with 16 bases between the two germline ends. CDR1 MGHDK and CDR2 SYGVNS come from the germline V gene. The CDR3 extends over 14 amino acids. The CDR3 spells CASSVPGRVGEAFF. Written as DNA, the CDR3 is TGTGCCAGCAGTGTCCCAGGCAGGGTGGGTGAAGCTTTCTTT.

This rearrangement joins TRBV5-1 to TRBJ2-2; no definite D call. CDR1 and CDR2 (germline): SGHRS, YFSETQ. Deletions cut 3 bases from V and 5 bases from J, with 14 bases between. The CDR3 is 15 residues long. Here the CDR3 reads CASSSGRTRTGELFF. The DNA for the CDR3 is TGCGCCAGCAGCTCCGGTCGAACAAGAACCGGGGAGCTGTTTTTT.

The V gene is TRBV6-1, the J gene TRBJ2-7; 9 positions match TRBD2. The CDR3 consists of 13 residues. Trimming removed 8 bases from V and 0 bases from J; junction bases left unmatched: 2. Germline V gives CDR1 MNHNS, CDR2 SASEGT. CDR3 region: CASGSGSSYEQYF. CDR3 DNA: TGTGCCAGCGGTAGCGGGAGCTCCTACGAGCAGTACTTC.

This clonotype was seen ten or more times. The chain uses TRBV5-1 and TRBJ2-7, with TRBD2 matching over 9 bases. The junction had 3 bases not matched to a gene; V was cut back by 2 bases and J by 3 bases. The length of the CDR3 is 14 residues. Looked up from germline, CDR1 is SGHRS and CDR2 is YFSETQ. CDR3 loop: CASSLAGGDYEQYF. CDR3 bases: TGCGCCAGCAGCTTAGCGGGGGGCGACTACGAGCAGTACTTC.

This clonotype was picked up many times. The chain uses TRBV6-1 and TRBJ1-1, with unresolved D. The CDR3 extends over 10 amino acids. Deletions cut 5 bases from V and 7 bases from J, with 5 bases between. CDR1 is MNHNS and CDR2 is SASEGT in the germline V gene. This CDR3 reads CASSYGEAFF. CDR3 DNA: TGTGCCAGCAGTTATGGTGAAGCTTTCTTT.

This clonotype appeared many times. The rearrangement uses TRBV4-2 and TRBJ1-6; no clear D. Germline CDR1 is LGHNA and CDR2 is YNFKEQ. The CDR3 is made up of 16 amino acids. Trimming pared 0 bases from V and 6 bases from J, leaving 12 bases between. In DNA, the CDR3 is TGTGCCAGCAGCCAAGATGCGAGCCCCGCTAATTCACCCCTCCACTTT. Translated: CASSQDASPANSPLHF.

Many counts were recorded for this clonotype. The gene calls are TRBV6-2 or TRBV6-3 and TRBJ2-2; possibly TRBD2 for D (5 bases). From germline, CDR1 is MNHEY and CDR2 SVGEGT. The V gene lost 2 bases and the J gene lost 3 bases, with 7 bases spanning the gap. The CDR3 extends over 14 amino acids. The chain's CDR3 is CASSYGGYTGELFF. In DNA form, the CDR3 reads TGTGCCAGCAGTTACGGCGGGTACACCGGGGAGCTGTTTTTT.

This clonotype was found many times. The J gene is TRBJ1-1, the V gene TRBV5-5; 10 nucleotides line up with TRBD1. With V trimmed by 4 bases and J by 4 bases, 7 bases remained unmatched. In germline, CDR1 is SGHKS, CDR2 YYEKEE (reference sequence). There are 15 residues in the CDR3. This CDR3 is CASSMGTGVGTEAFF. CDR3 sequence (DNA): TGTGCCAGCAGCATGGGGACAGGGGTGGGCACTGAAGCTTTCTTT.

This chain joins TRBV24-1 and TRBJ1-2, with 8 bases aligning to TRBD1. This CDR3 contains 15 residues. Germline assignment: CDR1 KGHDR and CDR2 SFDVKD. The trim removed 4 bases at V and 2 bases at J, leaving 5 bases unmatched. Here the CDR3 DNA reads TGTGCCACCAGTGAACCCGGGACAGGCAACTATGGCTACACCTTC. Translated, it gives CATSEPGTGNYGYTF.

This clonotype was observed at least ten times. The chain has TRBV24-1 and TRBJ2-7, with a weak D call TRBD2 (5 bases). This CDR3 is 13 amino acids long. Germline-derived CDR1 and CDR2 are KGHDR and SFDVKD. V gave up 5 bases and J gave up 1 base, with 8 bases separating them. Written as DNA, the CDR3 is TGTGCCACCAGTGGGACTTCTTCCTACGAGCAGTACTTC. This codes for CATSGTSSYEQYF.

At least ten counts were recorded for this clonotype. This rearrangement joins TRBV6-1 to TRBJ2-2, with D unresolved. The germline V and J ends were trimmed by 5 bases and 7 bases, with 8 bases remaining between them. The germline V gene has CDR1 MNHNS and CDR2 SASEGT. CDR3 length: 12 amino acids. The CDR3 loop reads CASSTLYGELFF. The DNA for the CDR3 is TGTGCCAGCAGTACCTTGTACGGGGAGCTGTTTTTT.

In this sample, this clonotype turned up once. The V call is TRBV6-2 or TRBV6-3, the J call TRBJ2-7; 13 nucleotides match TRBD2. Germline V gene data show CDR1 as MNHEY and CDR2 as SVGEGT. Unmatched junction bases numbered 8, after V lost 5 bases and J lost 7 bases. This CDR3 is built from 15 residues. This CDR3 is CASSAWTSGSKEQYF. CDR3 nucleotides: TGTGCCAGCAGTGCCTGGACTAGCGGGAGTAAGGAGCAGTACTTC.

The CDR3, as DNA: TGTGCCAGCAGAGCACCAGGGTGGGATAGCGAGCAGTACTTC. Its translation is CASRAPGWDSEQYF. This rearrangement joins TRBV12-3 or TRBV12-4 to TRBJ2-7; TRBD1 might be the D (5 bases). V gave up 6 bases and J gave up 6 bases, with 18 bases separating them. This CDR3 is 14 amino acids long.